This T cell receptor (beta chain) was identified in a study of T cell responses to AZD1222 COVID-19 vaccine (dated by TCRdb to the early 2020s). General notes on the study: AZD1222 recipients whose second dose came at about 4 weeks and those whose second dose came at about 12 weeks were combined into one group, since spike-specific TCR depth and breadth did not differ between the two schedules. TCR sequencing covered more than 230 trial participants: 207 given two doses of AZD1222 and some 25 given two doses of MenACWY control vaccine. Enrollment into the trials was organized by age into subgroups of 18-55, 56-69 and 70-plus years, and those subgroups contained roughly 150, 30 and 60 TCR-sequenced participants, respectively. Study-level results and caveats: Reportedly, almost half of the unique spike-specific TCRs recognized epitopes lying outside the regions that are mutated in the B.1.351 and B.1.1.7 variants. No day 14 peak-response samples were available, so repertoires were characterized only after the peak T cell response. Spike-specific TCR breadth and depth rose significantly after two AZD1222 doses compared with day 0 and with MenACWY recipients. In the small 56-69-year group, the increase in depth fell short of significance, most likely because of low power. Most participants were white British and females outnumbered males, and the authors suggested that clonal diversity may have been underestimated. Conclusions about previously exposed vaccinees are limited because only a handful of AZD1222 recipients were SARS-CoV-2 seropositive at baseline. The whole spike protein was spanned by vaccine-associated CD4 TCRs, and dominant responses were seen in regions 160-218 and 743-854.

The germline V gene (reference sequence) yields LGHDT for CDR1 and YNNKEL for CDR2. Including the terminal cysteine and phenylalanine, the CDR3 comprises 14 residues. Kept here is only the CDR3 DNA, which spans 42 bases and is read in frame from base 1. V and J lose 1 base and 1 base, and a span of 7 bases separates them. The CDR3 regions of human TCRbeta chains were subjected to immunosequencing. The source study handled its data this way. TCRs in the repertoires were compared against a reference library of SARS-CoV-2-specific TCRs that had been generated with the MIRA antigen-specificity platform. Breadth meant the fraction of unique TCRs that were SARS-CoV-2-associated, whereas depth meant the fraction of total T cells that were SARS-CoV-2-associated. Each spike-specific TCR was assigned to its reactive spike region and to a CD4 or CD8 class using the MIRA data. Log10-transformed breadth and depth values were compared by one-way ANOVA with Sidak's multiple comparisons tests. Here the immuneACCESS table is served through TCRdb, limited to in-frame sequences with V and J called. Missing clones are a known gap in these copies; in checked studies unresolved V genes cover under half, and the rest lacks a known reason. Clonal size and the V and J genes are those of that table, whereas D and trimming came from the DNA. The sample contains approximately 150,000 clones, roughly 93% of them found a single time. The biggest ten clones account for roughly 5.9% of the sample.

Interpreted using the paper, the time point label stands for: baseline before first vaccination. The vaccinee samples were drawn from two UK trials, COV001 and COV002, one of which was a single-blind randomized controlled phase 2/3 trial testing AZD1222 (ChAdOx1 nCoV-19) in healthy adults. Trial participant PBMC samples were collected at day 0 and day 28 after the second dose for TCRbeta chain sequencing. On this clone itself: Its recognized antigen is unknown. Per-base qualities were not stored, and no clone one base away is much larger.

This clonotype was obtained from an adult in good health. Sequencing was performed on peripheral blood, taken on day 0 of AZD1222 vaccination. The chain is made from TRBV3-1 (or the pseudogene TRBV3-2) and TRBJ2-5; possibly the D gene is TRBD1, per 6 matching bases. The DNA sequence follows: TGTGCCAGCAGCCAAGTCAGGGGCCAAGAGACCCAGTACTTC. This is translated as CASSQVRGQETQYF.